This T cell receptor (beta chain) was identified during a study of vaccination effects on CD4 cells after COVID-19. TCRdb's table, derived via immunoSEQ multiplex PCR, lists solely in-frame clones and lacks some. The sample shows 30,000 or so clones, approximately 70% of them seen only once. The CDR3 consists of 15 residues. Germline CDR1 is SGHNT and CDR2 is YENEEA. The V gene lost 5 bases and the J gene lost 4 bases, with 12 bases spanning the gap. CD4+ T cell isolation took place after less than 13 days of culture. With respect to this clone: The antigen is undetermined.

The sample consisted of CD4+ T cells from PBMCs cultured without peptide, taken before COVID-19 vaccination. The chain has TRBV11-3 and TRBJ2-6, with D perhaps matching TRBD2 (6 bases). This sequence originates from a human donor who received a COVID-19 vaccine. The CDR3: CASSPGVTGANVLTF. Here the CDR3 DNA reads TGTGCCAGCAGCCCGGGGGTAACCGGGGCCAACGTCCTGACTTTC.